This T cell receptor beta chain was observed in a study of CD8 T cells in ankylosing spondylitis. Trimming removed 4 bases at V and 0 bases at J, with 9 bases between. CDR1 and CDR2 (germline): LGHNT, FRNRAP. The CDR3 totals 14 residues. TCRdb fed the 5' RACE reads into MiXCR, producing one record per CDR3 protein. The sample consists of roughly 30,000 distinct CDR3 sequences, approximately 28% of them appearing once. This clonotype was recorded many times. As yet, its antigen is unknown. Findings and limits, study-wide: Disease-linked clones, CD8+, were relatively rare in peripheral blood.

The V call is TRBV12-5, the J call TRBJ1-2, with a possible D match to TRBD1 (5 bases). This sequence was found in a male donor with ankylosing spondylitis. Material: synovial fluid, either unsorted or a sorted T cell fraction (not recorded which). CDR3 protein: CASGWDSSNYGYTF. The CDR3 DNA reads TGTGCTAGTGGTTGGGACTCTTCTAACTATGGCTACACCTTC.